This TCR beta chain was sequenced during a study of cytomegalovirus exposure and HLA in healthy donors. CDR1 is KGHSH and CDR2 is LQKENI in the germline V gene. There are 15 residues in the CDR3. V was shortened by 3 bases and J by 3 bases, with 15 bases between the two germline ends. A multiplex PCR was run with 60 Vbeta primers and 13 Jbeta primers. Sequencing used immunoSEQ multiplex PCR; TCRdb keeps in-frame clones, though not all of them. The data contain 150,000 to 200,000 clones, approximately 80% of them seen just once; the ten biggest clones take up about 11%. The chain uses TRBV18 and TRBJ2-7; D may be TRBD2 (5 bases). Sequenced: PBMCs. This TCR derives from a man between 50 and 59 years old in good health and CMV-seropositive. CDR3 bases: TGTGCCAGCTCACCGATTAATTCCGGGGACTACGAGCAGTACTTC. Its translation: CASSPINSGDYEQYF.